Presented here are 20 T cell receptor beta chains from one specimen sequenced in a study of blood T cell repertoires in COVID-19 (dated by TCRdb to about 2020). Library method: the immunoSEQ multiplex PCR assay. This immuneACCESS table, as held by TCRdb, lists in-frame sequences with V and J called but not all clones. Of the missing ones, under half trace to an unresolved V gene in checked studies; the others have no known cause. The sample has roughly 360,000 clones on record, around 86% of them singletons. The ten largest clones represent around 5% of the sample. Sequenced sample: PBMCs or T cells enriched from blood (not recorded which). These receptors came from a woman aged 50 to 60 who had recovered from COVID-19.

The CDR3 DNA is TGCGCCAGCAGCTTGGCAGGGGCAAGCTCTGGAAACACCATATATTTT. Translation: CASSLAGASSGNTIYF. V gene TRBV5-1 combines with J gene TRBJ1-3; the D gene is possibly TRBD1 (6 bases). The CDR3 loop spans 16 amino acids. Deletions cut 0 bases from V and 0 bases from J, with 10 bases between. Germline V gene data show CDR1 as SGHRS and CDR2 as YFSETQ.

The J gene is TRBJ1-6, the V gene TRBV5-5; no definite D call. Deletions cut 4 bases from V and 9 bases from J, with 17 bases between. Germline V lookup: CDR1 SGHKS, CDR2 YYEKEE (reference sequence). This CDR3 is built from 15 residues. The CDR3 coding sequence is TGTGCCAGCAGCGCTATCGACGGCGGGATTTCACCCCTCCACTTT. Protein product: CASSAIDGGISPLHF.

The V and J genes are TRBV5-4 and TRBJ1-1, with D possibly matching TRBD1 (5 bases). Germline CDR1 reads SGHNT; CDR2 reads YYREEE (reference sequence). The CDR3 totals 16 residues. The V end was cut by 0 bases, the J end by 3 bases, with 15 bases between. The CDR3 coding sequence is TGTGCCAGCAGCTTGGCTAGGGGCGCGGCTGACACTGAAGCTTTCTTT. Protein sequence: CASSLARGAADTEAFF.

This clone was counted once. The chain uses TRBV30 and TRBJ2-2; 11 nucleotides align to TRBD1. The CDR3 spans 17 residues. Trimming cost V 2 bases and J 6 bases; bases outside gene matches: 11. From germline, CDR1 is GTSNPN and CDR2 SVGIG (reference sequence). CDR3 protein: CAWSKRTGGVSAGELFF. CDR3 nucleotide sequence: TGTGCCTGGAGTAAGAGGACAGGGGGCGTATCGGCCGGGGAGCTGTTTTTT.

This clone was counted between two and nine times. The V call is TRBV4-1, the J call TRBJ2-2; maybe TRBD2 (6 bases). The CDR3 totals 16 residues. CDR1 is MGHRA, CDR2 YSYEKL, per germline. The germline V and J ends were trimmed by 1 base and 4 bases, with 13 bases remaining between them. This chain's CDR3 is CASSQVGAGLTGELFF. The CDR3 DNA reads as TGCGCCAGCAGCCAAGTAGGGGCGGGACTCACCGGGGAGCTGTTTTTT.

CDR3 protein: CASSMGGFEQPQHF. DNA of the CDR3: TGTGCCAGTAGTATGGGGGGGTTCGAGCAGCCCCAGCATTTT. The chain employs TRBV19 and TRBJ1-5; tentative D call: TRBD1 (5 bases). Germline V lookup: CDR1 LNHDA, CDR2 SQIVND (reference sequence). The CDR3 loop spans 14 amino acids. Trimming removed 3 bases from V and 7 bases from J, with 13 bases in between.

Written as DNA, the CDR3 is TGTGCCAGCAGCTTGAGTCGCGGGAGCTCCTACAATGAGCAGTTCTTC. This gives the protein CASSLSRGSSYNEQFF. V usage is TRBV5-4 and J usage is TRBJ2-1, with 7 bases fitting TRBD2. The CDR3 contains 16 residues. The germline CDR1 and CDR2 sequences are SGHNT and YYREEE (reference sequence). J was trimmed by 0 bases and V by 1 base; bases with no gene match: 4.

The chain carries TRBV10-3 and TRBJ2-7, with D maybe TRBD1 (6 bases). Trimming left V 0 bases short and J 3 bases short, with 9 bases between. Germline V gene data show CDR1 as ENHRY and CDR2 as SYGVKD. The length of the CDR3 is 14 residues. The CDR3 spells CAISESGTNYEQYF. CDR3 DNA sequence: TGTGCCATCAGTGAGTCGGGGACAAACTACGAGCAGTACTTC.

V is TRBV6-5 and J is TRBJ1-6; no firm D call. V was trimmed by 7 bases and J by 5 bases, leaving 9 bases between them. Germline-derived CDR1 and CDR2 are MNHEY and SVGAGI. CDR3 length: 13 residues. This chain's CDR3 is CASNADNNSPLHF. The CDR3 DNA sequence: TGTGCCAGCAATGCAGACAATAATTCACCCCTCCACTTT.

J is TRBJ2-3 and V is TRBV11-1, with D perhaps matching TRBD2 (6 bases). V was pared by 5 bases and J by 3 bases, with 15 bases between. The CDR3 spans 15 residues. CDR1 is SGHAT and CDR2 is FQDESV in the germline V gene (reference sequence). CDR3 amino acids: CASSPRLDVTDTQYF. The DNA for the CDR3 is TGTGCCAGCAGCCCCAGACTAGATGTGACAGATACGCAGTATTTT.

The chain carries TRBV2 and TRBJ2-7; TRBD2 matches 9 bases. CDR1 is SNHLY, CDR2 FYNNEI, per germline. Trimming cost V 6 bases and J 6 bases; bases outside gene matches: 9. This CDR3 spans 14 amino acids. CDR3 in amino acids: CASRTAGGSGEQYF. CDR3 sequence (DNA): TGTGCCAGCAGGACAGCGGGGGGTAGCGGCGAGCAGTACTTC.

The count of this clone is one. This sequence joins TRBV25-1 and TRBJ1-4; 9 bases line up with TRBD1. The CDR3 extends over 15 amino acids. CDR1 and CDR2 from the germline V gene are MGHDK and SYGVNS. Trimming cost V 3 bases and J 7 bases; bases outside gene matches: 6. CDR3 in DNA: TGTGCCAGCAGTGAGTGGGGACAGGGTTCTGAAAAACTGTTTTTT. This encodes CASSEWGQGSEKLFF.

There are a few counts of this clone. The V gene is TRBV20-1, the J gene TRBJ1-1, with 8 nucleotides matching TRBD1. V was pared by 3 bases and J by 5 bases, with 8 bases of the junction left unmatched. The germline V gene has CDR1 DFQATT and CDR2 SNEGSKA (reference sequence). The CDR3 has 14 amino acids. The CDR3 spells CSASEVTGVTEAFF. CDR3 bases: TGCAGTGCTAGTGAGGTGACAGGGGTGACTGAAGCTTTCTTT.

In this sample, this clone turned up a few times. The DNA for the CDR3 is TGTGCCAGCAGCGGTGTCCAGGGAAATTCACCCCTCCACTTT. Protein product: CASSGVQGNSPLHF. The gene calls are TRBV3-1 (or the pseudogene TRBV3-2) and TRBJ1-6; perhaps TRBD1 as D (5 bases). V lost 5 bases and J lost 7, with 12 bases in between. Looked up from germline, CDR1 is LGHDT and CDR2 is YNNKEL (reference sequence). The length of the CDR3 is 14 residues.

V is TRBV7-9 and J is TRBJ2-7; 10 positions agree with TRBD1. V was pared by 5 bases and J by 4 bases, with 8 bases of the junction left unmatched. The germline gives CDR1 SEHNR, CDR2 FQNEAQ (reference sequence). CDR3 length: 15 residues. As DNA, the CDR3 is TGTGCCAGCAGCCACGCAGGACAGGGGGTGTACGAGCAGTACTTC. Translation gives CASSHAGQGVYEQYF.

In this sample, this clone turned up a few times. J is TRBJ2-1 and V is TRBV5-1; D might be TRBD2 (5 bases). The CDR3 is 14 amino acids. Deletions cut 2 bases from V and 0 bases from J, with 6 bases between. Germline lookup yields CDR1 SGHRS and CDR2 YFSETQ. The CDR3, as DNA: TGCGCCAGCAGCTTTGGGAGCTCCTACAATGAGCAGTTCTTC. This translates into CASSFGSSYNEQFF.

The V call is TRBV2, the J call TRBJ2-7; 9 bases agree with TRBD1. Trimming took 6 bases from V and 5 from J; bases not matched to a gene: 8. Germline V gene sequence: CDR1 SNHLY, CDR2 FYNNEI. This CDR3 contains 14 residues. CDR3 amino acids: CASSRDRVVNEQYF. The CDR3 nucleotides read TGTGCCAGCAGCAGGGACAGGGTTGTAAACGAGCAGTACTTC.

This rearrangement joins TRBV7-2 to TRBJ1-3, with TRBD1 as a possible D gene (5 bases). CDR1 SGHTA and CDR2 FQGNSA come from the germline V gene. The V end was cut by 5 bases, the J end by 2 bases, with 25 bases between. The CDR3 sequence is 19 residues long. The CDR3 coding sequence is TGTGCCAGCAGCCCGCCTGGCAGGGCTCTGTCGACTGCTGGAAACACCATATATTTT. Amino acid sequence: CASSPPGRALSTAGNTIYF.

The chain uses TRBV30 and TRBJ1-2, with 8 bases lining up with TRBD1. The V gene end was trimmed by 1 base and the J gene end by 4 bases; junction bases not matched to a gene: 8. The length of the CDR3 is 15 residues. The germline gives CDR1 GTSNPN, CDR2 SVGIG (reference sequence). CDR3 bases: TGTGCCTGGAGTGAAGGGACTCAGGGGGCCTATGGCTACACCTTC. It yields the protein CAWSEGTQGAYGYTF. Together with reference TRBV30 and TRBJ1-2, the CDR3 gives the full variable domain: SQTIHQWPATLVQPVGSPLSLECTVEGTSNPNLYWYRQAAGRGLQLLFYSVGIGQISSEVPQNLSASRPQDRQFILSSKKLLLSDSGFYLCAWSEGTQGAYGYTFGSGTRLTVV.

As regards this clone: Other DNA sequences of this sample code for an identical CDR3. The chain is built from TRBV28 and TRBJ1-2, with D unclear. The CDR3 has 12 amino acids. From germline, CDR1 is MDHEN and CDR2 SYDVKM. V lost 5 bases and J 1 base, leaving 5 bases between the germline ends. CDR3 region: CASSLSNYGYTF. The CDR3 bases are TGTGCCAGCAGTCTAAGTAACTATGGCTACACCTTC.